Described below is a single T cell receptor beta chain sequence and its context. The antigen it recognizes is unknown. Base qualities are not provided; no much larger clone lies one nucleotide away. The protocol used for the library was the immunoSEQ multiplex PCR assay. For the multiplex PCR, a mixture combining 60 forward primers for TCR Vbeta segments and 13 reverse primers for TCR Jbeta segments was used. Amplification of the CDR3 region of rearranged TCR beta genes was performed with a multiplex PCR assay on genomic DNA. The amplified TCR beta libraries were sequenced on the Illumina HiSeq System as 87-base-pair reads. The original pipeline was this. A later analysis counted 65 million to 90 million unique TCR beta chains across the 690 or so repertoires, and 9.5 million to 11 million of these chains were shared by at least two donors. Raw reads were error-corrected and collapsed into unique sequences by a nearest-neighbor algorithm in which closely related sequences were merged to remove PCR and sequencing errors. Alignment of CDR3 sequences to IMGT reference sequences was used to assign V, D and J gene segments. For a sequence to be retained, a match of at least six nucleotides was required to both a V gene segment and a J gene segment. Rearrangements were called productive when the CDR3 lacked stop codons and stayed in frame with V and J; all others were non-productive. Following IMGT convention, CDR3 was defined as the stretch from the second conserved V-encoded cysteine to the conserved J-encoded phenylalanine. In an earlier analysis of more than 550 of the donors, sequences lacking an unambiguous match to a single V gene segment were excluded. An earlier analysis of a few hundred of the donors classified V segments as functional when productive rearrangements were above 56.7% and as segregating when the standard deviation between donors was above 5%. A statistical classification framework was developed to diagnose cytomegalovirus status using the catalog of TCR beta chain sequences. In a later analysis, V and J genes were assigned by comparing TCR nucleotide sequences against IMGT/GENE-DB human TR gene sequences. In a later analysis, CDR3 sequences and most-parsimonious VDJ recombination scenarios were assigned using the TCRdist pipeline. In a later analysis, each TCR beta chain was defined by its CDR3 amino acid sequence together with its V-gene family, and reads lacking a unique V-gene family were excluded. To address suspected cross-contamination and a sequencing artifact, a later analysis removed a few hundred highly shared, low-generation-probability nucleotide sequences. For each public chain, a later analysis derived a clonal expansion index from normalized ranks of inferred template counts within each repertoire. A later analysis computed generation probabilities with a VDJ recombination model fitted to out-of-frame rearrangements, and checked the results against IGoR. In a later analysis, hypergeometric tests were used to score TCR-TCR, TCR-HLA and TCR-CMV co-occurrence, with a repertoire-size bias correction applied to TCR pairs. False discovery rates were estimated in a later analysis by permuting HLA or CMV assignments 20 times. In a later analysis, co-occurring TCRs were grouped using DBSCAN, with TCRdist sequence similarity added in when clustering inside HLA-allele-positive subsets. Repertoires with fewer than 30,000 or more than 120,000 public chains were left out of co-occurrence clustering, as were a handful of repertoires with anomalous nucleotide sharing. Imported from immuneACCESS, the table was reduced by TCRdb to in-frame sequences with V and J called. These copies leave out some clones; in studies compared against another copy, an unresolved V gene accounts for under half, and the cause of the remainder is not known. Clone size and V and J calls were adopted from that table, with D and trimming inferred from the DNA. The sample has about 110,000 clones on record, 65% to 85% of them singletons. The biggest ten clones account for approximately 0.22% of the sample.

The sample is drawn from a study of cytomegalovirus exposure and HLA in healthy donors (dated by TCRdb to the late 2010s). In terms of the full investigation: According to an earlier analysis of several hundred of the donors, some 180 million T cells yielded 100 million or so unique TCR beta sequences and more than 250 Gb of sequence data. An early release covering approximately 600 HLA-typed donors comprised approximately 290 gigabases of sequencing data and around 80 million unique TCR sequences. Among the approximately 420 genotyped donors, approximately 82% belonged to the genetic ancestry cluster associated with self-reported Caucasian donors. The study was designed to test whether signatures of past pathogen exposure could be identified by cataloging public T cell receptors. Using immunosequencing, the study profiled T cell repertoires from about 650 subjects and related those repertoires to cytomegalovirus serostatus. Besides the first cohort of more than 650 subjects, a separate validation cohort made up of 95 to 150 different subjects was used. To predict cytomegalovirus infection status, the study combined high-throughput TCR immunosequencing, statistical association of individual TCRs with disease status, and machine learning. In a later analysis, previously published TCR beta repertoires from 666 donors were re-analyzed and high-resolution HLA genotyping was added so that TCR occurrence patterns could be studied. Rather than using new phenotypic data, the later analysis identified candidate immune exposures from TCR beta sequences and from how often those sequences occurred across donors. An earlier analysis of around 540 of the donors applied high-throughput TCR beta sequencing to assess whether each TCR beta V gene segment acted as functional or pseudogenic. Donor age, sex, ethnicity and CMV serostatus were compiled together with the repertoire data. Genome-wide SNP genotypes for about 65% of the roughly 670 donors were used in a later genetic analysis, which treated that subset as a discovery cohort. Every discovery cohort repertoire had been produced on one sequencing platform. HLA typing included class I and class II loci at four-digit resolution. Typing coverage varied by locus: roughly 629-630 donors for A, B, C, DRB1 and DQB1; roughly 500 for DQA1; approximately 570 for DPA1; more than 450 for DPB1. Roughly five DR-DQ haplotypes were handled as single units for association and clustering, since linkage in the cohort was strong. Among 398 genotyped donors of the cohort, an average of 235,054 unique TCR beta nucleotide sequences were sequenced per donor, about a sixth of them non-productive. The paper as a whole reports these results and caveats: HLA typing was unavailable for some donors at each locus, so association tests used only the typed subset. A further reported finding was that TCR beta sequences accurately predicted the HLA-A and HLA-B alleles for most subjects in the first cohort. Some IMGT-functional V segments, including TRBV6-2 and TRBV6-3, could not be told apart with the 87-base-pair reads, so those segments were excluded. A later analysis reported that several top co-occurrence clusters appeared linked to parvovirus B19, influenza, CMV and Epstein-Barr virus. A total of roughly 160 TCR beta chains were listed by the study as associated with cytomegalovirus. According to the authors, the approach could potentially be generalized to other disease states and immunological phenotypes. Because counts were too low, some 16 rarely observed V segments, including chromosome 9 orphons, were excluded from the earlier analysis of some 590 of the donors. Most TCR sequences were observed very rarely across donors, whereas some public TCRs were present in many individuals. In a later genetic analysis, fewer N-insertions in productive TCRs were reported among donors in an Asian-associated ancestry cluster than the approximately 670-donor mean. A later genetic analysis associated a missense DCLRE1C variant with V-gene and J-gene trimming of TCR beta chains, and an independent cohort replicated the association. The sequencing pipeline was judged likely to have produced a cluster of highly shared sequence variants as a technical artifact. In both the original and validation cohorts, the classifier was reported to diagnose cytomegalovirus status with high specificity and sensitivity. In this cohort, only TCR beta chains were sequenced, and detectable features were limited by the absence of alpha or paired-chain data. According to a later analysis, most CMV-associated TCR beta chains appeared to be HLA-restricted, and the HLA associations seemed to be driven largely by CMV exposure. An earlier analysis of several hundred of the donors showed that most TCR beta V segments appeared in productive rearrangements either about 87% or about 30% of the time, which broadly matched IMGT annotations. The presence/absence analyses assumed that sequencing depth was roughly uniform across donors, and that assumption may not be true. Three of the identified cytomegalovirus-associated TCR beta chains were confirmed in vitro to be specific for cytomegalovirus antigens. In a later analysis, the rate of TCR association differed among HLA loci, with DRB1 alleles having the most associated TCRs and HLA-C alleles having the fewest. In a later analysis, HLA-associated TCR beta chains showed more clonal expansion and lower generation probabilities than non-associated chains that were equally common. When HLA alleles, especially DR and DQ, strongly co-occurred, attributing TCR associations to individual alleles was difficult. A later analysis associated around 16,000 TCR beta sequences with specific HLA alleles at a false discovery rate of 0.05. Immune exposure information for the cohort was limited to CMV serostatus. Linkage disequilibrium might explain the correlated functional status among segregating V segments, but an unknown experimental factor could not be excluded.

The cohort comprised some 680 healthy bone marrow donors. At the time of sampling, every cohort member was nominally healthy, though immune exposures that went unrecorded were likely present. The donor was CMV seronegative and was included in the group of several hundred seronegative cohort members. A peripheral blood sample was collected from each donor, and TCR beta sequencing was performed on peripheral blood mononuclear cells. The Qiagen DNeasy Blood Extraction Kit was used to extract genomic DNA from the blood cell samples. The CDR3 holds 13 amino acids from the cysteine to the phenylalanine. Of the read, only the CDR3 DNA is kept; its 39 bases are in frame from base 1. In the germline V gene, CDR1 corresponds to ENHRY and CDR2 to SYGVKD. Trimming removed 8 bases from V and 9 bases from J, leaving 20 bases between the germline ends.

Material for sequencing was PBMCs. The receptor was isolated from a man aged 50-59 years in good health and CMV-seronegative. The chain links TRBV10-3 with TRBJ2-7; TRBD1 could be the D gene, as 6 bases match. Read as DNA, the sequence is TGTGCCATCTCAGGACAGAACTGGTGGTGGCAGTACTTC. This encodes CAISGQNWWWQYF.